The 25 T cell receptor beta chains presented below share a single source sample, sequenced in a study of T cells in Graves' hyperthyroidism and ophthalmopathy. Amplified TCR beta CDR3 regions came from RNA transcripts. The TCR CDR3 was amplified in a first-round RT-PCR using the HTBI primer set. One entry per CDR3 protein, called by TCRdb with MiXCR from the multiplex PCR reads. The sample lists roughly 500,000 distinct CDR3 sequences, under 60% occurring once. Sequences were obtained from peripheral blood or thyroid tissue (not recorded which). The receptors were gathered from an adult woman with Graves' disease, either hyperthyroidism or ophthalmopathy (not recorded which).

The table lists this clonotype with many counts. The rearrangement links TRBV14 to TRBJ1-5, with D tentatively TRBD1 (6 bases). Per germline, CDR1 SGHDN and CDR2 FVKESK. The CDR3 is 17 amino acids. V lost 4 bases and J lost 5, with 21 bases in between. The CDR3 is CASSPLAPGATDQPQHF. CDR3 in DNA: TGTGCCAGCAGCCCCTTAGCCCCAGGGGCAACCGATCAGCCCCAGCATTTT.

The rearrangement links TRBV10-3 to TRBJ2-3, with D unresolved. The CDR3 has 11 amino acids. V was trimmed by 5 bases and J by 5 bases, leaving 5 bases between them. Germline CDR1 reads ENHRY; CDR2 reads SYGVKD. The CDR3 DNA sequence: TGTGCCATCAGTAACGGAGATACGCAGTATTTT. Translated: CAISNGDTQYF.

The chain links TRBV10-3 to TRBJ1-1; possible D gene TRBD1, 5 bases. The germline gives CDR1 ENHRY, CDR2 SYGVKD. This CDR3 is built from 14 residues. Trimming took off 5 bases at V and 3 bases at J, with 13 bases between the two ends. DNA for the CDR3: TGTGCCATCAGTAGGGACCGGGAGTACACTGAAGCTTTCTTT. Translation: CAISRDREYTEAFF.

This clonotype was counted many times. The rearrangement joins TRBV5-1 to TRBJ2-7; TRBD2 is a possible D gene (6 bases). There are 13 residues in the CDR3. The V gene's germline CDR1 is SGHRS and CDR2 YFSETQ. V was clipped by 4 bases and J by 3 bases, with 11 bases between them. The CDR3 region is CASSPMGGYEQYF. Written as DNA, the CDR3 is TGCGCCAGCAGCCCAATGGGGGGCTACGAGCAGTACTTC.

This clonotype was detected ten times or more. The rearrangement joins TRBV7-8 to TRBJ2-7; D is possibly TRBD1 or TRBD2 (5 bases each). Germline CDR1 is SGHVS and CDR2 is FQNEAQ. CDR3 length: 14 amino acids. V dropped 4 bases and J dropped 3 bases, with 13 bases sitting between them. CDR3 sequence reads: CASSSRGTYYEQYF. CDR3 coding DNA: TGTGCCAGCAGCTCCCGAGGGACCTACTACGAGCAGTACTTC.

The sample holds many counts of this clonotype. This sequence joins TRBV15 and TRBJ2-6; weak D call: TRBD1 (6 bases). Between the trimmed V and J ends, which lost 7 bases and 4 bases, there was a span of 23 bases. The CDR3 length is 18 residues. Germline V CDR1 and CDR2: LNHNV, YYDKDF (reference sequence). DNA of the CDR3: TGTGCCACCAACTCCTACAGTTTGGGGGCGGAAGGGGCCAACGTCCTGACTTTC. It codes for CATNSYSLGAEGANVLTF.

This clonotype was seen ten or more times. The chain has TRBV19 and TRBJ2-7; 8 bases match TRBD2. With V trimmed by 7 bases and J by 0 bases, 2 bases remained unmatched. CDR1 is LNHDA and CDR2 is SQIVND in the germline V gene (reference sequence). CDR3 size: 13 residues. The CDR3 sequence is CASKSGSSYEQYF. The CDR3 bases are TGTGCCAGTAAGAGCGGGAGCTCCTACGAGCAGTACTTC.

This clonotype was picked up many times. This chain links TRBV20-1 with TRBJ1-1; D is unclear. CDR1 is DFQATT and CDR2 is SNEGSKA in the germline V gene (reference sequence). Trimming stripped 3 bases from V and 0 bases from J, with 8 bases between. The CDR3 sequence is 13 residues long. This chain's CDR3 is CSASPFMNTEAFF. For the CDR3, the DNA is TGCAGTGCTAGCCCGTTCATGAACACTGAAGCTTTCTTT.

Regarding this clonotype: At one boundary the junction diverges from the germline segment, which might be a read error. The rearrangement uses TRBV9 and TRBJ2-7, with 14 bases lining up with TRBD2. Germline assignment: CDR1 SGDLS and CDR2 YYNGEE. There are 16 residues in the CDR3. CDR3 bases: TGTGCCTGCAGCCCACCGGGACTAGCGGGAGAGGGCGAGCAGTACTTC. Encoded protein: CACSPPGLAGEGEQYF. The entire variable domain, with the rest obtained from reference TRBV9 and TRBJ2-7, is as follows: DSGVTQTPKHLITATGQRVTLRCSPRSGDLSVYWYQQSLDQGLQFLIQYYNGEERAKGNILERFSAQQFPDLHSELNLSSLELGDSALYFCACSPPGLAGEGEQYFGPGTRLTVT.

This clonotype was recorded at least ten times. This chain uses TRBV6-1 with TRBJ2-7; D might be TRBD1 (5 bases). The CDR3 sequence is 13 residues long. Looked up from germline, CDR1 is MNHNS and CDR2 is SASEGT. V was cut by 3 bases and J by 5 bases, with 11 bases left in between. Written as DNA, the CDR3 is TGTGCCAGCAGTGAGCGCAGGGCGGACGAGCAGTACTTC. Protein product: CASSERRADEQYF.

At least ten counts were recorded for this clonotype. The chain couples TRBV4-1 to TRBJ2-5, with TRBD1 matching 8 bases. The CDR3 has 17 amino acids. The trim removed 0 bases at V and 3 bases at J, leaving 9 bases unmatched. Per germline, CDR1 MGHRA and CDR2 YSYEKL. The CDR3 reads CASSQEEDRAYKETQYF. CDR3 nucleotide sequence: TGCGCCAGCAGCCAAGAAGAGGACAGGGCTTATAAAGAGACCCAGTACTTC.

The chain joins TRBV2 to TRBJ1-1; no clear D gene. The length of the CDR3 is 14 residues. The V gene's germline CDR1 is SNHLY and CDR2 FYNNEI. The V gene lost 3 bases and the J gene lost 3 bases, with 11 bases spanning the gap. DNA of the CDR3: TGTGCCAGCAGTGAGCGGGGAAGTGACACTGAAGCTTTCTTT. It encodes CASSERGSDTEAFF.

This clonotype was seen ten or more times. The chain has TRBV4-1 and TRBJ1-1; TRBD1 aligns across 7 bases. Germline-derived CDR1 and CDR2 are MGHRA and YSYEKL. The CDR3 covers 15 residues. Losses at the gene ends were 4 bases for V and 4 bases for J; bases not matched to a gene: 9. CDR3 region: CASSRQTGDGTEAFF. DNA for the CDR3: TGCGCCAGCAGCCGACAAACAGGGGATGGCACTGAAGCTTTCTTT.

This clonotype was picked up a small number of times. As DNA, the CDR3 is TGTGCCAGCAGCTTAAGCTCGGTGACAGAAGGAAACACCATATATTTT. Its translation is CASSLSSVTEGNTIYF. The gene calls are TRBV7-8 and TRBJ1-3; maybe TRBD1 (5 bases). The CDR3 sequence is 16 residues long. Germline lookup yields CDR1 SGHVS and CDR2 FQNEAQ. V shed 2 bases and J shed 4 bases, with 15 bases lying between them.

Concerning this clonotype itself: Given the absence of the conserved phenylalanine or tryptophan at the CDR3 end, a read error is likely. No DNA is shown, since the ends of the CDR3 on it are uncertain; the CDR3 is the one TCRdb lists. The CDR3 spells CASSDTLAPNYGYTFGS. The J gene is TRBJ2-5, the V gene TRBV19; TRBD1, the table's D call, was not compared with the DNA. Per the germline V gene, CDR1 is LNHDA and CDR2 is SQIVND (reference sequence). The CDR3 comprises 17 residues, both ends counted.

This clonotype has at least ten counts. The chain links TRBV7-9 to TRBJ1-2, with no clear D. The CDR3 length is 14 residues. Trimming removed 1 base from V and 8 bases from J, with 14 bases in between. Germline V gene lookup returns CDR1 SEHNR and CDR2 FQNEAQ (reference sequence). The CDR3 here is CASSLEGQDSGYTF. The CDR3 DNA reads TGTGCCAGCAGCTTAGAGGGCCAAGATTCCGGCTACACCTTC.

This rearrangement joins TRBV6-5 to TRBJ1-1; 7 positions agree with TRBD1. CDR1 is MNHEY, CDR2 SVGAGI, per germline. CDR3 length: 15 residues. J was trimmed by 6 bases and V by 5 bases; bases with no gene match: 12. CDR3 loop: CASSPNRGGAAEAFF. CDR3 sequence (DNA): TGTGCCAGCAGTCCCAACAGAGGGGGCGCGGCTGAAGCTTTCTTT.

This clonotype occurred a few times. The rearrangement uses TRBV29-1 and TRBJ1-2; D ambiguous. Deletions cut 4 bases from V and 8 bases from J, with 11 bases between. The CDR3 covers 11 residues. CDR1 and CDR2 (germline): SQVTM, ANQGSEA. In DNA form, the CDR3 reads TGCAGCGTTGTTCTGGGATGGGGCTACACCTTC. Translation: CSVVLGWGYTF.

In its sample, this clonotype was seen a few times. The CDR3 loop is CAISESGSLNEKLFF. In nucleotides, the CDR3 is TGTGCCATCAGTGAGTCCGGCAGCCTTAATGAAAAACTGTTTTTT. The chain carries TRBV10-3 and TRBJ1-4; no firm D call. CDR1 and CDR2 from the germline V gene are ENHRY and SYGVKD. V lost 0 bases and J lost 4, with 9 bases in between. The CDR3 sequence is 15 residues long.

The gene calls are TRBV29-1 and TRBJ2-5; D gene unclear. The germline V gene has CDR1 SQVTM and CDR2 ANQGSEA. The CDR3 length is 9 residues. Deletions cut 8 bases from V and 3 bases from J, with 4 bases between. The CDR3 sequence: CSPEETQYF. The CDR3 DNA reads TGCAGCCCCGAAGAGACCCAGTACTTC.

This clonotype occurred many times. The chain joins TRBV7-2 to TRBJ2-7; TRBD2 is a possible D gene (7 bases). The germline V gene has CDR1 SGHTA and CDR2 FQGNSA. Trimming cost V 1 base and J 4 bases, with 11 bases left between them. This CDR3 spans 14 amino acids. CDR3 nucleotide sequence: TGTGCCAGCAGCTTAGAGGGGGGGCCTTACGAGCAGTACTTC. Translation: CASSLEGGPYEQYF.

V gene TRBV5-1 combines with J gene TRBJ2-7; 7 bases align to TRBD2. The CDR3 extends over 15 amino acids. Germline CDR1 SGHRS, CDR2 YFSETQ. Trimming at V came to 3 bases and at J to 0 bases, leaving 6 bases not matched to a gene. This CDR3 reads CASSWTRRDSYEQYF. The CDR3 DNA is TGCGCCAGCAGCTGGACTAGGCGGGACTCCTACGAGCAGTACTTC.

This clonotype was recorded at least ten times. The chain couples TRBV2 to TRBJ1-6; 7 bases are a match to TRBD1. The junction had 7 bases not matched to a gene; V was cut back by 7 bases and J by 7 bases. The germline V gene encodes CDR1 SNHLY and CDR2 FYNNEI. The CDR3 length is 14 residues. The CDR3 bases are TGTGCCAGCACCGGTGGAGGGGGCAATTCACCCCTCCACTTT. This gives the protein CASTGGGGNSPLHF.

This clonotype was picked up many times. V usage is TRBV19 and J usage is TRBJ2-1; D call uncertain. This CDR3 comprises 13 residues. Trimming left V 3 bases short and J 6 bases short, with 9 bases between. Germline V gives CDR1 LNHDA, CDR2 SQIVND (reference sequence). The CDR3 region has the DNA TGTGCCAGTAGTATTCGCCCTTTCAATGAGCAGTTCTTC. The encoded protein is CASSIRPFNEQFF.

This chain connects TRBV20-1 to TRBJ1-6; the D is unclear. Between the trimmed V and J ends, which lost 3 bases and 9 bases, there was a span of 12 bases. The CDR3 runs 13 residues. Per germline, CDR1 DFQATT and CDR2 SNEGSKA (reference sequence). The CDR3 coding sequence is TGCAGTGCTAGGATGGGTTCTGGTTCACCCCTCCACTTT. Encoded protein: CSARMGSGSPLHF.